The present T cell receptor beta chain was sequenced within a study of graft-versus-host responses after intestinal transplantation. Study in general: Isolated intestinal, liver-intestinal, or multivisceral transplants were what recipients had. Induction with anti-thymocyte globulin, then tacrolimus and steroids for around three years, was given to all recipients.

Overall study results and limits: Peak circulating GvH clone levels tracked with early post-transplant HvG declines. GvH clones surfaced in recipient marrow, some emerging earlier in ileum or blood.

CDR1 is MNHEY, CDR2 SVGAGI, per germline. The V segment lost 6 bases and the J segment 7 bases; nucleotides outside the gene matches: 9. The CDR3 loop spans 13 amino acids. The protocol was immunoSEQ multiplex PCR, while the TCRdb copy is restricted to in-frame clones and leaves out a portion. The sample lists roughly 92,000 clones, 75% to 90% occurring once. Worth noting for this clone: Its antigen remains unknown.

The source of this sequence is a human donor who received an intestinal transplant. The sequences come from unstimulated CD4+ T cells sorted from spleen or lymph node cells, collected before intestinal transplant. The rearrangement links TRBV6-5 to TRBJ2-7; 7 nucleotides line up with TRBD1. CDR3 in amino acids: CASSTGVWREQYF. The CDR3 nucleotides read TGTGCCAGCAGCACAGGGGTTTGGAGGGAGCAGTACTTC.